This T cell receptor beta chain was recorded in a study of blood T cell repertoires in COVID-19 (dated by TCRdb to the early 2020s). With regard to the full study: Collaborator samples came from the United States, Italy and Spain and covered acute and convalescent phases of COVID-19. Subjects who had been exposed to COVID-19, were actively infected with it, or had recovered from it provided the deeply sampled blood TCRbeta repertoires that made up the dataset. The samples were drawn from two sources: the first 160 participants of the ongoing ImmuneRACE study, and over 1,000 subjects contributed by 6 global collaborators. Nearly every sample came with metadata listing a de-identified subject ID, COVID-19 status, age in years and sex. The repertoires were released in a freely available public database intended as a resource for research on the immune response to SARS-CoV-2. Where available, HLA class I and class II types were obtained from metadata supplied by the sample provider rather than from assay-based typing. The material from the prospective study consisted of cDNA or gDNA derived from T cells, B-cell-depleted T cells, or PBMCs. On the study overall, not on this receptor specifically: The amount of clinical and demographic metadata varied by source and participant and was provided uncurated.

Each collaborating institution followed its own protocols to collect whole blood in K2EDTA tubes. For TCRbeta analysis, collaborator samples were shipped as frozen whole blood, as isolated PBMCs, or as DNA extracted from either sample type. The germline V gene specifies MDHEN as CDR1 and SYDVKM as CDR2. V lost 4 bases and J lost 6 bases, and the count of bases not matched to a germline gene is 6. Counted from cysteine to phenylalanine, this CDR3 has 16 amino acids. Only the CDR3 region is kept as DNA, spanning 48 bases read in frame from base 1. To note about this clone: No antigen is known for it. It has no much larger one-base neighbor in the sample; base qualities were not kept.

The immunoSEQ Assay, a bias-controlled multiplex PCR, was used to amplify TCRbeta CDR3 regions from genomic DNA. In the paper's pipeline: Within the assay, amplification of reference gene primers was used to estimate how many nucleated cells each sample contained. Sequence reads were collapsed and filtered to measure the absolute abundance of every unique TCRbeta CDR3 rearrangement. Productive Simpson clonality was computed per sample as the square root of Simpson's diversity index over productive rearrangements. Entries here come from immuneACCESS through TCRdb and include only in-frame sequences with V and J called. Some clones fail to appear in such tables; in the studies checked, an unresolved V gene covers under half of the shortfall, and the cause of the remainder is unknown. The V and J calls and clone size were taken over from that table, and D and trimming were inferred from the DNA. The sample data list about 150,000 clones, and 75% to 90% of these were observed just once. Approximately 3% of the sample comes from the top ten.

The rearrangement combines TRBV28 with TRBJ1-6, with TRBD1 identical over 10 junction bases. Sequencing input: peripheral blood. The sequence derives from an older woman with active COVID-19. The nucleotide sequence is given as TGTGCCAGCAGTTATGGGACAGGGGTAGGTAATTCACCCCTCCACTTT. It is translated as CASSYGTGVGNSPLHF. Reference TRBV28 and TRBJ1-6 proteins supply the regions before and after the CDR3; the full variable domain is: DVKVTQSSRYLVKRTGEKVFLECVQDMDHENMFWYRQDPGLGLRLIYFSYDVKMKEKGDIPEGYSVSREKKERFSLILESASTNQTSMYLCASSYGTGVGNSPLHFGNGTRLTVT.